This TCR beta chain was retrieved from a study of OX40 agonist ivuxolimab in advanced cancers. Study outcomes and limitations: By week 6 at 0.1 to 3.0 mg/kg, blood CD4+ and CD8+ T cells had expanded clonally.

The protocol was immunoSEQ multiplex PCR, while the TCRdb copy is restricted to in-frame clones and leaves out a portion. This sample carries fewer than 75,000 clones, about 89% of them seen once, and the ten largest clones take roughly 4.2%. Remarks on this clone: No antigen is known for it.

This TCR came from an adult with an advanced solid tumor such as melanoma, head and neck, liver or kidney cancer. Sequencing was performed on CD4+ or CD8+ T cells sorted from blood, taken in a trial of the OX40 agonist ivuxolimab.

Written as DNA, the CDR3 is TGTGCCAGCAGAGTTTCTTCGACTAACAATGAGCAGTTCTTC. It yields the protein CASRVSSTNNEQFF. The chain is built from TRBV11-2 and TRBJ2-1; possibly TRBD2 for D (5 bases). In germline, CDR1 is SGHAT, CDR2 FQNNGV. The CDR3 is 14 amino acids. With 6 bases removed from V and 5 bases from J, the gap between germline ends came to 14 bases.